Listed here are 28 T cell receptor beta chains from one sample, sequenced in a study of blood T cell repertoires in COVID-19. The table came from immunoSEQ multiplex PCR; TCRdb's copy has only in-frame clones and leaves some out. The profile shows more than 85,000 clones, 80% to 90% of them singletons. The sample consisted of PBMCs or T cells enriched from blood (not recorded which). The receptors shown here come from a woman in her forties or fifties who had recovered from COVID-19.

The CDR3 DNA follows: TGTGCCAGCAGTTTACAGGGACAGGGAGATGGCTACACCTTC. The encoded protein is CASSLQGQGDGYTF. The V gene is TRBV27, the J gene TRBJ1-2; 9 bases align to TRBD1. Germline V CDR1 and CDR2: MNHEY, SMNVEV (reference sequence). CDR3 size: 14 residues. V lost 2 bases and J lost 6; bases outside the gene matches: 4.

The chain couples TRBV20-1 to TRBJ2-1; no clear D. Trimming cost V 0 bases and J 9 bases, with 6 bases left between them. CDR1 is DFQATT and CDR2 is SNEGSKA in the germline V gene (reference sequence). The CDR3 is made up of 11 amino acids. CDR3: CSAREHGEQFF. The CDR3 DNA reads TGCAGTGCTAGAGAGCACGGTGAGCAGTTCTTC.

The J gene is TRBJ2-7, the V gene TRBV12-3 or TRBV12-4; TRBD1 matches 7 bases. The CDR3 spans 11 residues. Trimming removed 5 bases from V and 7 bases from J; junction bases left unmatched: 2. The CDR3 bases are TGTGCCAGCAGTCCAGGGGGTGAGCAGTACTTC. This translates into CASSPGGEQYF.

The chain has TRBV7-9 and TRBJ2-1; 11 nucleotides line up with TRBD2. The germline V gene encodes CDR1 SEHNR and CDR2 FQNEAQ (reference sequence). The V segment lost 4 bases and the J segment 7 bases; nucleotides outside the gene matches: 9. This CDR3 is built from 16 residues. CDR3 DNA: TGTGCCAGCAGCTCAACCCCGGGACTAGCGGAAAATGAGCAGTTCTTC. Translation: CASSSTPGLAENEQFF.

The chain links TRBV23-1 to TRBJ1-5, with D tentatively TRBD1 (5 bases). TRBV23-1 is an ORF, and what it does is uncertain. V lost 3 bases, J lost 0 bases, and 12 bases lay in between. The CDR3 has 16 amino acids. The CDR3 spells CASSQSRQNSNQPQHF. The CDR3 nucleotides are TGCGCCAGCAGTCAGTCCCGACAGAATAGCAATCAGCCCCAGCATTTT.

The J gene is TRBJ1-5, the V gene TRBV2; 7 nucleotides line up with TRBD1. The germline V gene has CDR1 SNHLY and CDR2 FYNNEI. Germline trimming cut 5 bases from V and 1 base from J; bases unmatched to any gene: 5. The CDR3 consists of 15 residues. The CDR3: CASSPRGQSNQPQHF. The CDR3 region has the DNA TGTGCCAGCAGTCCCCGGGGACAGAGCAATCAGCCCCAGCATTTT.

The V gene is TRBV27, the J gene TRBJ2-3, with TRBD2 matching over 8 bases. This CDR3 has 16 residues. In germline, CDR1 is MNHEY, CDR2 SMNVEV (reference sequence). V lost 0 bases to trimming and J lost 6 bases; unmatched junction nucleotides: 8. The CDR3, as DNA: TGTGCCAGCAGTTTATCGACTACACGGGGGGGGGATACGCAGTATTTT. Amino acid sequence: CASSLSTTRGGDTQYF.

The chain carries TRBV28 and TRBJ2-1; D not resolved. The CDR3 runs 13 residues. V shed 7 bases and J shed 5 bases, with 12 bases lying between them. Germline-derived CDR1 and CDR2 are MDHEN and SYDVKM. The CDR3 DNA reads as TGTGCCAGCACCACGCCAGCGAACAATGAGCAGTTCTTC. This sequence encodes CASTTPANNEQFF.

This chain links TRBV2 with TRBJ2-7; 14 bases fit TRBD2. V gave up 10 bases and J gave up 2 bases; unmatched junction bases: 4. The CDR3 is made up of 14 amino acids. Germline V gene sequence: CDR1 SNHLY, CDR2 FYNNEI. The chain's CDR3 is CATLTSGRAYEQYF. The CDR3 region has the DNA TGTGCCACCTTGACTAGCGGGAGGGCCTACGAGCAGTACTTC.

DNA for the CDR3: TGCAGCGTTGCGCCTAGCGGGGGGGGAGATACGCAGTATTTT. Translation: CSVAPSGGGDTQYF. The V gene is TRBV29-1, the J gene TRBJ2-3, with 12 bases lining up with TRBD2. V lost 4 bases, J lost 5 bases, and 4 bases stayed unmatched. The germline CDR1 and CDR2 sequences are SQVTM and ANQGSEA. This CDR3 contains 14 residues.

The gene calls are TRBV13 and TRBJ1-1; 11 bases line up with TRBD1. V shed 3 bases and J 1 base; nucleotides not matched to a gene: 13. CDR3 length equals 19 residues. Germline lookup yields CDR1 PRHDT and CDR2 FYEKMQ (reference sequence). Here the CDR3 DNA reads TGTGCCAGCAGCTTGCAACCGGGACAGGGGGGTCGTAGGAACACTGAAGCTTTCTTT. Its protein is CASSLQPGQGGRRNTEAFF. Looking up the rest from reference TRBV13 and TRBJ1-1 gives the full variable domain: AAGVIQSPRHLIKEKRETATLKCYPIPRHDTVYWYQQGPGQDPQFLISFYEKMQSDKGSIPDRFSAQQFSDYHSELNMSSLELGDSALYFCASSLQPGQGGRRNTEAFFGQGTRLTVV.

The chain is built from TRBV2 and TRBJ1-1; D may be TRBD1 (6 bases). Germline V gene lookup returns CDR1 SNHLY and CDR2 FYNNEI. Trimming took off 0 bases at V and 6 bases at J, with 11 bases between the two ends. This CDR3 is 14 amino acids long. CDR3 protein: CASSEAVWTAEAFF. The CDR3 nucleotides are TGTGCCAGCAGTGAAGCAGTTTGGACAGCTGAAGCTTTCTTT. The full variable domain, in which reference TRBV2 and TRBJ1-1 provide the parts outside the CDR3, is EPEVTQTPSHQVTQMGQEVILRCVPISNHLYFYWYRQILGQKVEFLVSFYNNEISEKSEIFDDQFSVERPDGSNFTLKIRSTKLEDSAMYFCASSEAVWTAEAFFGQGTRLTVV.

The sample holds a few counts of this clone. The chain employs TRBV19 and TRBJ1-5; 11 bases are a match to TRBD1. The germline V gene encodes CDR1 LNHDA and CDR2 SQIVND (reference sequence). The CDR3 totals 17 residues. V shed 6 bases and J 6 bases; nucleotides not matched to a gene: 13. CDR3 sequence (DNA): TGTGCCAGTAGGACTTCCTCTCCCGGGACAGGGGGTCAGCCCCAGCATTTT. Encoded protein: CASRTSSPGTGGQPQHF.

The chain is built from TRBV3-1 (or the pseudogene TRBV3-2) and TRBJ1-3; no definite D call. V was pared by 4 bases and J by 7 bases, with 20 bases between. The germline V gene encodes CDR1 LGHDT and CDR2 YNNKEL (reference sequence). The CDR3 totals 16 residues. In nucleotides, the CDR3 is TGTGCCAGCAGCCGACGGCCCCCGGATTTCGGGAACACCATATATTTT. Amino acid sequence: CASSRRPPDFGNTIYF.

This chain uses TRBV28 with TRBJ1-2; D unresolved. The length of the CDR3 is 17 residues. CDR1 and CDR2 from the germline V gene are MDHEN and SYDVKM. The V and J ends lost 4 bases and 0 bases respectively, with 18 bases between them. The CDR3, as DNA: TGTGCCAGCAGTTCCTTTACCGGGATCTTAGCTAACTATGGCTACACCTTC. Amino acids: CASSSFTGILANYGYTF.

The chain combines TRBV10-3 with TRBJ1-2; 8 bases fit TRBD1. Germline trimming cut 6 bases from V and 0 bases from J; bases unmatched to any gene: 6. Germline V gene data show CDR1 as ENHRY and CDR2 as SYGVKD. CDR3 size: 15 residues. The CDR3 reads CAISGTGGTNYGYTF. The CDR3 bases are TGTGCCATCAGCGGAACAGGGGGAACTAACTATGGCTACACCTTC.

The V gene is TRBV5-1, the J gene TRBJ2-1; 7 bases agree with TRBD1. This CDR3 contains 13 residues. CDR1 and CDR2 (germline): SGHRS, YFSETQ. The trim removed 4 bases at V and 4 bases at J, leaving 2 bases unmatched. CDR3 DNA: TGCGCCAGCAGCCCGGACAGGTACAATGAGCAGTTCTTC. Protein: CASSPDRYNEQFF.

This clone was seen once. The chain links TRBV23-1 to TRBJ1-6; D might be TRBD1 (6 bases). TRBV23-1 qualifies as an ORF whose function is uncertain. The CDR3 length is 11 residues. V lost 2 bases to trimming and J lost 15 bases, with 8 bases between them. CDR3 in DNA: TGCGCCAGCAGTCAAAGGGGGATCCTCCACTTT. The encoded protein is CASSQRGILHF.

The chain uses TRBV30 and TRBJ1-1, with 7 bases matching TRBD1. V lost 3 bases to trimming and J lost 3 bases; unmatched junction nucleotides: 4. CDR3 length: 13 amino acids. Looked up from germline, CDR1 is GTSNPN and CDR2 is SVGIG (reference sequence). In DNA, the CDR3 is TGTGCCTGGAGGCACAGGGGTCACACTGAAGCTTTCTTT. Protein sequence: CAWRHRGHTEAFF.

The CDR3 here is CASRVTWLHF. Here the CDR3 DNA reads TGTGCCAGCAGGGTAACTTGGCTCCACTTT. This rearrangement joins TRBV2 to TRBJ1-6; no clear D. This CDR3 region has 10 residues. V lost 6 bases and J 16 bases, leaving 10 bases between the germline ends. The germline CDR1 and CDR2 sequences are SNHLY and FYNNEI.

In its sample, this clone was seen once. The chain is built from TRBV19 and TRBJ1-5; D is possibly TRBD1 (6 bases). Germline values: CDR1 LNHDA, CDR2 SQIVND (reference sequence). The CDR3 loop spans 14 amino acids. Between the trimmed V and J ends, which lost 5 bases and 2 bases, there was a span of 10 bases. The CDR3 DNA reads as TGTGCCAGTAGTCTCAGACAGGGCAATCAGCCCCAGCATTTT. Protein product: CASSLRQGNQPQHF.

The V call is TRBV7-9, the J call TRBJ2-3; a weak D match, TRBD1 (5 bases). Per germline, CDR1 SEHNR and CDR2 FQNEAQ (reference sequence). CDR3 length equals 13 residues. The V gene lost 8 bases and the J gene lost 1 base, with 10 bases spanning the gap. The CDR3 is CASEVRGTDTQYF. CDR3 nucleotides: TGTGCCAGCGAGGTCAGGGGCACAGATACGCAGTATTTT.

The rearrangement links TRBV19 to TRBJ2-6; 11 bases align to TRBD1. The germline CDR1 and CDR2 sequences are LNHDA and SQIVND (reference sequence). Losses at the gene ends were 11 bases for V and 0 bases for J; bases not matched to a gene: 6. CDR3 length: 16 amino acids. The chain's CDR3 is CASRTGGGSGANVLTF. DNA of the CDR3: TGTGCCTCCCGGACAGGGGGCGGCTCTGGGGCCAACGTCCTGACTTTC.

V usage is TRBV7-9 and J usage is TRBJ1-2; weak D call: TRBD1 (5 bases). The CDR3 covers 17 residues. From germline, CDR1 is SEHNR and CDR2 FQNEAQ (reference sequence). V was shortened by 4 bases and J by 4 bases, with 22 bases between the two germline ends. CDR3 sequence (DNA): TGTGCCAGCAGCTCCCCAGCGGGGCGAAGGTCTGGCTATGGCTACACCTTC. Encoded protein: CASSSPAGRRSGYGYTF.

To note about this clone: The same CDR3 also results from other DNA sequences found in this sample. This chain joins TRBV2 and TRBJ2-7; 14 positions match TRBD2. The CDR3 contains 15 residues. V shed 4 bases, J shed 3 bases, and the junction held 2 bases outside the gene matches. Germline V gene data show CDR1 as SNHLY and CDR2 as FYNNEI. The CDR3 reads CASSGLAGGLYEQYF. CDR3 nucleotides: TGTGCCAGCAGTGGACTAGCGGGAGGGCTCTACGAGCAGTACTTC.

With respect to this clone: The junction and the germline gene differ at one end; a read error may be behind it. This chain uses TRBV9 with TRBJ2-3; TRBD1 might be the D (5 bases). Germline V lookup: CDR1 SGDLS, CDR2 YYNGEE. The CDR3 runs 13 residues. This CDR3 is CASSVSPTDAQYF. The CDR3 nucleotides read TGTGCCAGCAGCGTATCTCCGACAGATGCGCAGTATTTT.

This clone was seen many times. The chain uses TRBV5-4 and TRBJ2-7; 7 nucleotides line up with TRBD1. The germline V gene has CDR1 SGHNT and CDR2 YYREEE (reference sequence). This CDR3 has 15 amino acids. The trim removed 0 bases at V and 0 bases at J, leaving 3 bases unmatched. For the CDR3, the DNA is TGTGCCAGCAGCTTGGGACAGGGACCCTCCTACGAGCAGTACTTC. Translation: CASSLGQGPSYEQYF. Drawing the rest from reference TRBV5-4 and TRBJ2-7, the complete variable domain is ETGVTQSPTHLIKTRGQQVTLRCSSQSGHNTVSWYQQALGQGPQFIFQYYREEENGRGNFPPRFSGLQFPNYSSELNVNALELDDSALYLCASSLGQGPSYEQYFGPGTRLTVT.

With respect to this clone: The junction differs from germline at one of its ends, possibly a read error. The chain carries TRBV19 and TRBJ1-1; D uncertain. CDR3 length equals 15 residues. Per the germline V gene, CDR1 is LNHDA and CDR2 is SQIVND (reference sequence). The CDR3 loop is CTSSIGATRNTEAFF. The DNA for the CDR3 is TGTACCAGTAGTATTGGAGCTACCAGGAACACTGAAGCTTTCTTT.